The 31 T cell receptor beta chains listed next were all sequenced from one sample in a study of blood T cell repertoires in COVID-19. The table came from immunoSEQ multiplex PCR; TCRdb's copy has only in-frame clones and leaves some out. This table has some 160,000 clones, around 89% appearing once. The sample taken for sequencing was peripheral blood. Source of these receptors: a man in his 60s with acute or convalescent COVID-19.

This clone was seen once. The gene calls are TRBV6-2 or TRBV6-3 and TRBJ2-3, with D possibly being TRBD2 (5 bases). The CDR3 totals 15 residues. V was clipped by 4 bases and J by 1 base, with 12 bases between them. Germline values: CDR1 MNHEY, CDR2 SVGEGT. The CDR3 loop is CASSSFAGGTDTQYF. The CDR3 DNA reads as TGTGCCAGCAGTTCGTTTGCGGGTGGCACAGATACGCAGTATTTT.

The gene calls are TRBV7-8 and TRBJ1-1; tentative D call: TRBD1 (6 bases). Germline assignment: CDR1 SGHVS and CDR2 FQNEAQ. Trimming pared 5 bases from V and 1 base from J, leaving 14 bases between. The CDR3 runs 15 residues. The CDR3 protein is CASSVGGTKNTEAFF. The CDR3 bases are TGTGCCAGCAGCGTCGGGGGGACAAAGAACACTGAAGCTTTCTTT.

The J gene is TRBJ2-2, the V gene TRBV2, with D uncertain. The CDR3 is 13 residues long. The germline gives CDR1 SNHLY, CDR2 FYNNEI. The V end lost 5 bases, the J end lost 9 bases, and 13 bases lay between the germline ends. The chain's CDR3 is CASSPDWNWELFF. As DNA, the CDR3 is TGTGCCAGCAGTCCTGACTGGAACTGGGAGCTGTTTTTT.

This chain links TRBV18 with TRBJ1-4, with 7 bases identical to TRBD1. This CDR3 has 14 amino acids. The trim removed 6 bases at V and 6 bases at J, leaving 7 bases unmatched. Germline V lookup: CDR1 KGHSH, CDR2 LQKENI. The DNA for the CDR3 is TGTGCCAGCTCGGCCAGGGGGTCGGATGAAAAACTGTTTTTT. This encodes CASSARGSDEKLFF.

The chain is built from TRBV5-6 and TRBJ2-1; D may be TRBD1 (6 bases). The germline CDR1 and CDR2 sequences are SGHDT and YYEEEE. The CDR3 covers 14 residues. The V end lost 3 bases, the J end lost 6 bases, and 13 bases lay between the germline ends. DNA of the CDR3: TGTGCCAGCAGCTCCCCAGGGGTGACCAATGAGCAGTTCTTC. Protein: CASSSPGVTNEQFF. Looking up the rest from reference TRBV5-6 and TRBJ2-1 gives the full variable domain: DAGVTQSPTHLIKTRGQQVTLRCSPKSGHDTVSWYQQALGQGPQFIFQYYEEEERQRGNFPDRFSGHQFPNYSSELNVNALLLGDSALYLCASSSPGVTNEQFFGPGTRLTVL.

V is TRBV5-4 and J is TRBJ2-3; unclear D gene. This CDR3 spans 13 amino acids. The V gene lost 4 bases and the J gene lost 1 base, with 7 bases spanning the gap. CDR1 and CDR2 from the germline V gene are SGHNT and YYREEE (reference sequence). DNA of the CDR3: TGTGCCAGCAGCCTCCGGGGCACAGATACGCAGTATTTT. The encoded protein is CASSLRGTDTQYF. The whole variable domain, filled in from reference TRBV5-4 and TRBJ2-3, reads ETGVTQSPTHLIKTRGQQVTLRCSSQSGHNTVSWYQQALGQGPQFIFQYYREEENGRGNFPPRFSGLQFPNYSSELNVNALELDDSALYLCASSLRGTDTQYFGPGTRLTVL.

The V call is TRBV29-1, the J call TRBJ2-3; maybe TRBD1 (7 bases). Per germline, CDR1 SQVTM and CDR2 ANQGSEA. The CDR3 spans 13 residues. Between the trimmed V and J ends, which lost 0 bases and 6 bases, there was a span of 10 bases. CDR3 region: CSVEETGRDTQYF. The CDR3 bases are TGCAGCGTTGAAGAGACAGGGAGGGATACGCAGTATTTT.

The V gene is TRBV28, the J gene TRBJ2-2, with D uncertain. V lost 4 bases, J lost 1 base, and 7 bases lay in between. Germline values: CDR1 MDHEN, CDR2 SYDVKM. This CDR3 is built from 14 residues. The CDR3: CASSSPGNTGELFF. In nucleotides, the CDR3 is TGTGCCAGCAGTTCCCCAGGGAACACCGGGGAGCTGTTTTTT.

This clone was observed a few times. This chain joins TRBV2 and TRBJ2-7; a possible D gene is TRBD1 (6 bases). The CDR3 loop spans 13 amino acids. Between the trimmed V and J ends, which lost 7 bases and 3 bases, there was a span of 13 bases. CDR1 and CDR2 (germline): SNHLY, FYNNEI. The CDR3 nucleotides read TGTGCCAGCAACATAGGACAGATCTACGAGCAGTACTTC. Its protein is CASNIGQIYEQYF.

The chain recombines TRBV19 with TRBJ1-5; D remains ambiguous. The ends were cut back, 1 base at V and 0 bases at J, with 7 bases in the middle. This CDR3 comprises 15 residues. Germline CDR1 reads LNHDA; CDR2 reads SQIVND (reference sequence). The chain's CDR3 is CASSIGAYSNQPQHF. DNA of the CDR3: TGTGCCAGTAGTATAGGAGCGTATAGCAATCAGCCCCAGCATTTT.

The V call is TRBV5-6, the J call TRBJ2-7; TRBD1 is a possible D gene (7 bases). This CDR3 contains 13 residues. The V and J ends lost 5 bases and 5 bases respectively, with 14 bases between them. Per the germline V gene, CDR1 is SGHDT and CDR2 is YYEEEE. This CDR3 is CASRRQGGNEQYF. CDR3 bases: TGTGCCAGCAGGCGACAGGGAGGTAACGAGCAGTACTTC.

The chain is built from TRBV7-3 and TRBJ1-2, with TRBD1 matching 7 bases. Germline CDR1 SGHTA, CDR2 FQGTGA. Trimming removed 5 bases from V and 3 bases from J; junction bases left unmatched: 6. This CDR3 is 14 amino acids long. CDR3 residues: CASSLTGADYGYTF. CDR3 coding DNA: TGTGCCAGCAGCCTTACAGGGGCGGACTATGGCTACACCTTC.

This clone was seen only a few times. The rearrangement links TRBV6-5 to TRBJ1-5; D unclear. The germline CDR1 and CDR2 sequences are MNHEY and SVGAGI. V lost 4 bases, J lost 5 bases, and 9 bases lay in between. The CDR3 contains 13 residues. CDR3 amino acids: CASSWTSYQPQHF. The CDR3 nucleotides are TGTGCCAGCAGTTGGACTTCTTATCAGCCCCAGCATTTT.

The rearrangement uses TRBV5-1 and TRBJ1-6, with unresolved D. The CDR3 contains 16 residues. The V gene's germline CDR1 is SGHRS and CDR2 YFSETQ. V was pared by 0 bases and J by 4 bases, with 11 bases between. This CDR3 reads CASSLAGPVYNSPLHF. The CDR3 bases are TGCGCCAGCAGCTTGGCTGGGCCAGTGTATAATTCACCCCTCCACTTT.

This clone has more than one count but fewer than ten. The J gene is TRBJ1-5, the V gene TRBV30, with D possibly matching TRBD1 (6 bases). Trimming shortened V by 0 bases and J by 5 bases, and 11 bases separated the two germline ends. The CDR3 sequence is 14 residues long. Germline loops: CDR1 GTSNPN, CDR2 SVGIG (reference sequence). The CDR3 DNA follows: TGTGCCTGGAGTGTTTCAGGGGTTGATCAGCCCCAGCATTTT. This encodes CAWSVSGVDQPQHF.

The chain carries TRBV4-2 and TRBJ1-3; TRBD1 is a possible D gene (5 bases). CDR3 length equals 14 residues. The germline V and J ends were trimmed by 4 bases and 0 bases, with 7 bases remaining between them. Germline CDR1 LGHNA, CDR2 YNFKEQ. The CDR3 DNA sequence: TGTGCCAGCAGCCCCGGACACTCTGGAAACACCATATATTTT. It is translated as CASSPGHSGNTIYF.

This CDR3 is CASTPGLPTGELFF. DNA of the CDR3: TGTGCCAGCACCCCGGGACTGCCCACCGGGGAGCTGTTTTTT. The chain is built from TRBV13 and TRBJ2-2; D might be TRBD2 (6 bases). Germline CDR1 and CDR2: PRHDT and FYEKMQ (reference sequence). The CDR3 runs 14 residues. With 7 bases removed from V and 4 bases from J, the gap between germline ends came to 13 bases.

The count of this clone is one. The chain uses TRBV19 and TRBJ2-1; 9 bases map to TRBD2. This CDR3 has 19 residues. The trim removed 5 bases at V and 0 bases at J, leaving 14 bases unmatched. CDR1 and CDR2 from the germline V gene are LNHDA and SQIVND (reference sequence). CDR3 protein: CASSPRLAGAVISYNEQFF. The CDR3 DNA reads as TGTGCCAGTAGTCCCCGTTTAGCGGGGGCCGTTATCTCCTACAATGAGCAGTTCTTC.

The CDR3 DNA reads as TGTGCCAGTCTTTTCTCGGGCGGGGTTTCCAATGAGCAGTTCTTC. Translation: CASLFSGGVSNEQFF. The chain links TRBV6-5 to TRBJ2-1; tentative D call: TRBD2 (6 bases). V shed 9 bases and J shed 6 bases, with 21 bases lying between them. The CDR3 is 15 residues long. From germline, CDR1 is MNHEY and CDR2 SVGAGI.

The CDR3 protein is CASRTTGGTETQYF. Written as DNA, the CDR3 is TGCGCCAGCAGAACAACAGGGGGCACAGAGACCCAGTACTTC. J is TRBJ2-5 and V is TRBV5-1, with 9 bases lining up with TRBD1. The CDR3 sequence is 14 residues long. From germline, CDR1 is SGHRS and CDR2 YFSETQ. V lost 5 bases to trimming and J lost 4 bases; unmatched junction nucleotides: 6.

This clone was observed once. The chain joins TRBV6-5 to TRBJ1-4, with 9 positions matching TRBD1. CDR1 and CDR2 from the germline V gene are MNHEY and SVGAGI. The CDR3 contains 15 residues. V shed 9 bases, J shed 4 bases, and the junction held 9 bases outside the gene matches. CDR3 in amino acids: CASHRGQVINEKLFF. CDR3 in DNA: TGTGCCAGTCACAGGGGGCAAGTTATTAATGAAAAACTGTTTTTT.

This clone was detected a few times. V usage is TRBV7-9 and J usage is TRBJ2-1; perhaps TRBD1 as D (6 bases). Per germline, CDR1 SEHNR and CDR2 FQNEAQ (reference sequence). V was shortened by 1 base and J by 9 bases, with 13 bases between the two germline ends. This CDR3 contains 14 residues. The CDR3 bases are TGTGCCAGCAGCTTAGAGGCCACAGGGAGTGAGCAGTTCTTC. Residues: CASSLEATGSEQFF.

The chain links TRBV18 to TRBJ1-2, with 8 positions matching TRBD1. CDR1 is KGHSH, CDR2 LQKENI, per germline. The CDR3 sequence is 14 residues long. The J segment lost 3 bases and the V segment lost 2 bases, leaving 2 bases of the junction unmatched. DNA of the CDR3: TGTGCCAGCTCACCAGGACAGGGTGACTATGGCTACACCTTC. Translation gives CASSPGQGDYGYTF.

This rearrangement joins TRBV5-6 to TRBJ1-1; D call uncertain. The CDR3 length is 14 residues. V gave up 0 bases and J gave up 4 bases, with 10 bases separating them. CDR1 SGHDT and CDR2 YYEEEE come from the germline V gene. The chain's CDR3 is CASSLGGVATEAFF. The CDR3 DNA reads as TGTGCCAGCAGCTTGGGGGGAGTAGCCACTGAAGCTTTCTTT.

This chain connects TRBV6-5 to TRBJ2-1; weak D call: TRBD2 (7 bases). V lost 5 bases and J 6 bases, leaving 14 bases between the germline ends. The CDR3 is 14 residues long. Germline-derived CDR1 and CDR2 are MNHEY and SVGAGI. CDR3 region: CASSRGGRSNEQFF. The CDR3 DNA reads as TGTGCCAGCAGTAGGGGGGGCCGCTCCAATGAGCAGTTCTTC.

The rearrangement joins TRBV9 to TRBJ2-1; TRBD2 aligns across 11 bases. Looked up from germline, CDR1 is SGDLS and CDR2 is YYNGEE. The CDR3 length is 16 residues. J lost 5 bases, V lost 3 bases, and 7 bases had no gene match. The CDR3 is CASSASGTSGDNEQFF. In nucleotides, the CDR3 is TGTGCCAGCAGCGCCTCCGGGACTAGCGGAGACAATGAGCAGTTCTTC.

The chain joins TRBV7-2 to TRBJ1-2, with 7 nucleotides matching TRBD1. J gave up 4 bases and V 5 bases, and 4 bases lay outside the gene matches. Germline CDR1 SGHTA, CDR2 FQGNSA. The length of the CDR3 is 13 residues. The CDR3 region is CASSINRGYGYTF. CDR3 nucleotides: TGTGCCAGCAGCATAAACAGGGGCTATGGCTACACCTTC.

The rearrangement uses TRBV20-1 and TRBJ1-5; D not resolved. CDR1 is DFQATT, CDR2 SNEGSKA, per germline (reference sequence). V dropped 3 bases and J dropped 6 bases, with 18 bases sitting between them. The CDR3 spans 15 residues. CDR3 region: CSASPADPGGQPQHF. The CDR3 DNA reads TGCAGTGCTAGTCCTGCCGACCCCGGAGGTCAGCCCCAGCATTTT.

V usage is TRBV5-1 and J usage is TRBJ2-2; unclear D gene. Germline assignment: CDR1 SGHRS and CDR2 YFSETQ. V dropped 0 bases and J dropped 0 bases, with 6 bases sitting between them. The CDR3 totals 15 residues. The CDR3 region has the DNA TGCGCCAGCAGCTTGGACCCTACGAACACCGGGGAGCTGTTTTTT. Translation: CASSLDPTNTGELFF.

This sequence joins TRBV5-1 and TRBJ1-2; D gene ambiguous. The V gene lost 5 bases and the J gene lost 2 bases, with 4 bases spanning the gap. This CDR3 has 11 amino acids. Looked up from germline, CDR1 is SGHRS and CDR2 is YFSETQ. This CDR3 is CASRQNYGYTF. The CDR3 region has the DNA TGCGCCAGCAGACAGAACTATGGCTACACCTTC.

In its sample, this clone was seen a few times. The chain employs TRBV7-2 and TRBJ1-4, with TRBD1 matching over 7 bases. V lost 4 bases and J lost 5; bases outside the gene matches: 1. CDR1 and CDR2 (germline): SGHTA, FQGNSA. The CDR3 contains 13 residues. CDR3 in DNA: TGTGCCAGCAGCTGGGACAGAAATGAAAAACTGTTTTTT. This codes for CASSWDRNEKLFF.